In its sample, the clone carrying this T cell receptor beta chain was seen once. Its specificity is unknown. This sample is part of a study of cytomegalovirus exposure and HLA in healthy donors. Notes on the study in general: Because they were indistinguishable, some V segments, including TRBV6-2 and TRBV6-3, were excluded. 150 to 200 TCR beta chains were listed as cytomegalovirus-associated.

Both 60 Vbeta primers and 13 Jbeta primers went into the PCR. Data came from immunoSEQ multiplex PCR; TCRdb stores just in-frame clones and leaves some out. The sample consists of about 160,000 clones, 75% to 85% of them appearing once. CDR3 length: 16 residues. After removal of 5 bases from V and 4 bases from J, the junction contained 10 bases not matched to a gene. Germline-derived CDR1 and CDR2 are MDHEN and SYDVKM. This chain links TRBV28 with TRBJ2-1, with 8 bases lining up with TRBD1. The source of this sequence is a man aged 50 to 59 in good health and CMV-seropositive. Sequencing was performed on PBMCs. CDR3 sequence: CASSPPTGGTYNEQFF. Written as DNA, the CDR3 is TGTGCCAGCAGTCCACCAACAGGGGGAACGTACAATGAGCAGTTCTTC. The full variable domain, completed using reference TRBV28 and TRBJ2-1, is DVKVTQSSRYLVKRTGEKVFLECVQDMDHENMFWYRQDPGLGLRLIYFSYDVKMKEKGDIPEGYSVSREKKERFSLILESASTNQTSMYLCASSPPTGGTYNEQFFGPGTRLTVL.